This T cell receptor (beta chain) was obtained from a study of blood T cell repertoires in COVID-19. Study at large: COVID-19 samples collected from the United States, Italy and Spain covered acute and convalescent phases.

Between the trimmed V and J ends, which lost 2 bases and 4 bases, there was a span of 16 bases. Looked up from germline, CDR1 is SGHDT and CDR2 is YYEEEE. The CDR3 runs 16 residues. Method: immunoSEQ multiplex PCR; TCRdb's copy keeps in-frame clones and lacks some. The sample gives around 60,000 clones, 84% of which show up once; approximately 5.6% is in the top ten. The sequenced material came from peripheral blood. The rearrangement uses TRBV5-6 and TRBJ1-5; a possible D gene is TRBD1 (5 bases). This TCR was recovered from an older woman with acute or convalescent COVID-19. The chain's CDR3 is CASSLSLDSTNQPQHF. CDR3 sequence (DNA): TGTGCCAGCAGCTTAAGTCTAGACAGCACAAATCAGCCCCAGCATTTT.